This entry lists 21 T cell receptor beta chains sequenced from one sample in a study of T cells in localized non-small cell lung cancer. The table came from immunoSEQ multiplex PCR; TCRdb's copy has only in-frame clones and leaves some out. In the table there are about 3,100 clones, roughly a quarter of which are singletons. The sequences come from normal lung tissue next to the tumor, collected before any cancer treatment. These receptor sequences come from a man aged 40 to 75 with stage III squamous cell lung carcinoma.

The V gene is TRBV6-8, the J gene TRBJ1-6, with TRBD1 matching 8 bases. The CDR3 totals 14 residues. J gave up 6 bases and V 5 bases, and 3 bases lay outside the gene matches. In germline, CDR1 is MNHGY, CDR2 SAAAGT. CDR3 DNA sequence: TGTGCCAGCAGTCCCAGGGGGCGTAATTCACCCCTCCACTTT. It is translated as CASSPRGRNSPLHF.

The chain recombines TRBV28 with TRBJ1-2, with 8 bases that match TRBD1. The germline V gene has CDR1 MDHEN and CDR2 SYDVKM. V trimming: 2 bases; J trimming: 6 bases; junction bases outside the gene matches: 5. This CDR3 is 14 amino acids long. The CDR3 is CASSLVQGGDGYTF. In DNA, the CDR3 is TGTGCCAGCAGTTTAGTACAGGGGGGAGATGGCTACACCTTC.

This clone appeared a single time. The J gene is TRBJ1-4, the V gene TRBV28; D not certain. The V gene lost 3 bases and the J gene lost 0 bases, with 5 bases spanning the gap. The CDR3 spans 14 residues. The germline CDR1 and CDR2 sequences are MDHEN and SYDVKM. CDR3 in DNA: TGTGCCAGCAGTTTGCCTACAACTAATGAAAAACTGTTTTTT. Translation: CASSLPTTNEKLFF. The variable domain in full, completed from reference TRBV28 and TRBJ1-4, reads DVKVTQSSRYLVKRTGEKVFLECVQDMDHENMFWYRQDPGLGLRLIYFSYDVKMKEKGDIPEGYSVSREKKERFSLILESASTNQTSMYLCASSLPTTNEKLFFGSGTQLSVL.

The chain recombines TRBV19 with TRBJ1-1; D unclear. Germline CDR1 is LNHDA and CDR2 is SQIVND (reference sequence). Trimming removed 0 bases from V and 4 bases from J, with 9 bases in between. CDR3 size: 14 residues. CDR3 region: CASSIEPGTTEAFF. CDR3 in DNA: TGTGCCAGTAGTATAGAGCCGGGAACCACTGAAGCTTTCTTT.

This clone was detected a few times. V is TRBV16 and J is TRBJ1-5, with 10 nucleotides matching TRBD1. This CDR3 region has 13 residues. The V and J ends lost 5 bases and 6 bases, in that order; junction bases with no gene match: 1. The germline CDR1 and CDR2 sequences are KGHSY and FQNENV. The CDR3 bases are TGTGCCAGCAGCAGGGACAGGGGTCAGCCCCAGCATTTT. Residues: CASSRDRGQPQHF.

In its sample, this clone ranks as large. J is TRBJ1-6 and V is TRBV28; the D gene is possibly TRBD1 (5 bases). The CDR3 length is 13 residues. The germline gives CDR1 MDHEN, CDR2 SYDVKM. The ends were cut back, 8 bases at V and 10 bases at J, with 15 bases in the middle. CDR3 protein: CASRGAAGSPLHF. In DNA form, the CDR3 reads TGTGCCAGCCGAGGGGCGGCGGGGTCACCCCTCCACTTT.

This clone was seen a few times. J is TRBJ1-6 and V is TRBV6-8; TRBD1 aligns across 11 bases. V lost 6 bases and J lost 9; bases outside the gene matches: 10. The CDR3 spans 16 residues. Germline lookup yields CDR1 MNHGY and CDR2 SAAAGT. The CDR3 bases are TGTGCCAGCAGGACACCGGGACAGGGGGTCGCTTCACCCCTCCACTTT. Its translation is CASRTPGQGVASPLHF.

This clone was seen only a few times. V usage is TRBV11-3 and J usage is TRBJ2-6; D possibly corresponds to TRBD2 (5 bases). Germline CDR1 reads SGHNT; CDR2 reads YENEEA. This CDR3 comprises 17 residues. V lost 2 bases to trimming and J lost 0 bases, with 11 bases between them. CDR3 coding DNA: TGTGCCAGCAGCTTACAGGCGGGCCCCTCTGGGGCCAACGTCCTGACTTTC. It is translated as CASSLQAGPSGANVLTF.

This clone is deemed medium-sized. V gene TRBV5-3 combines with J gene TRBJ2-2; D unresolved. TRBV5-3 is treated as an ORF (open reading frame) with a function not yet certain. The ends were cut back, 1 base at V and 6 bases at J, with 16 bases in the middle. The CDR3 contains 16 residues. The CDR3 region has the DNA TGTGCCAGAAGCTTGACTACCCAAGGCCCACCCGGGGAGCTGTTTTTT. Its protein product is CARSLTTQGPPGELFF.

This clone was seen more than once but under ten times. The rearrangement links TRBV19 to TRBJ2-4; perhaps TRBD1 as D (6 bases). This CDR3 spans 17 amino acids. Trimming took 1 base from V and 1 from J, leaving 14 bases between them. From germline, CDR1 is LNHDA and CDR2 SQIVND (reference sequence). The CDR3 is CASSIARITGAKNIQYF. The CDR3 nucleotides read TGTGCCAGTAGTATAGCTCGGATTACAGGGGCCAAAAACATTCAGTACTTC.

The chain carries TRBV18 and TRBJ2-6, with unresolved D. V was pared by 10 bases and J by 4 bases, with 14 bases between. This CDR3 is built from 14 residues. The germline gives CDR1 KGHSH, CDR2 LQKENI. CDR3 in amino acids: CATGTADGANVLTF. The CDR3, as DNA: TGTGCCACGGGCACGGCAGACGGGGCCAACGTCCTGACTTTC.

This clone ranks as medium-sized. The chain employs TRBV4-1 and TRBJ1-5, with unresolved D. V was clipped by 4 bases and J by 6 bases, with 10 bases between them. CDR3 size: 13 residues. The germline V gene encodes CDR1 MGHRA and CDR2 YSYEKL. CDR3 amino acids: CASSLYSFQPQHF. The CDR3 region has the DNA TGCGCCAGCAGCCTTTACTCCTTTCAGCCCCAGCATTTT.

This chain uses TRBV18 with TRBJ1-5; tentatively, D is TRBD1 (5 bases). The CDR3 runs 14 residues. With 3 bases removed from V and 6 bases from J, the gap between germline ends came to 12 bases. The germline V gene encodes CDR1 KGHSH and CDR2 LQKENI. The CDR3 region has the DNA TGTGCCAGCTCACCTGACAGTGGTAGTCAGCCCCAGCATTTT. Translation: CASSPDSGSQPQHF. The full variable domain, in which reference TRBV18 and TRBJ1-5 provide the parts outside the CDR3, is NAGVMQNPRHLVRRRGQEARLRCSPMKGHSHVYWYRQLPEEGLKFMVYLQKENIIDESGMPKERFSAEFPKEGPSILRIQQVVRGDSAAYFCASSPDSGSQPQHFGDGTRLSIL.

This clone was found a few times. The V and J genes are TRBV6-8 and TRBJ2-1, with 14 nucleotides matching TRBD2. Germline V lookup: CDR1 MNHGY, CDR2 SAAAGT. Trimming at V came to 6 bases and at J to 4 bases, leaving 11 bases not matched to a gene. The CDR3 covers 18 residues. This CDR3 reads CASRDGTSGGRGYNEQFF. The CDR3 DNA is TGTGCCAGCAGAGATGGGACTAGCGGGGGCCGCGGGTACAATGAGCAGTTCTTC.

The chain joins TRBV28 to TRBJ2-4; possible D gene TRBD1, 7 bases. The germline V gene encodes CDR1 MDHEN and CDR2 SYDVKM. This CDR3 region has 14 residues. V dropped 10 bases and J dropped 4 bases, with 17 bases sitting between them. The CDR3 DNA follows: TGTGCCATCCGACAGGGAGGATTGAAAAACATTCAGTACTTC. Protein: CAIRQGGLKNIQYF.

The chain recombines TRBV15 with TRBJ1-6; D gene ambiguous. Looked up from germline, CDR1 is LNHNV and CDR2 is YYDKDF (reference sequence). V shed 3 bases and J shed 7 bases, with 13 bases lying between them. The CDR3 is 15 residues long. In nucleotides, the CDR3 is TGTGCCACCAGCAGCGCCGGGTTCGGCAATTCACCCCTCCACTTT. It encodes CATSSAGFGNSPLHF.

This chain connects TRBV6-8 to TRBJ2-3, with a possible D match to TRBD2 (5 bases). The CDR3 contains 14 residues. CDR1 is MNHGY and CDR2 is SAAAGT in the germline V gene. V was cut by 6 bases and J by 2 bases, with 12 bases left in between. The CDR3 sequence is CASRTNGLTDTQYF. CDR3 bases: TGTGCCAGCAGAACCAACGGACTCACAGATACGCAGTATTTT.

The sample holds a few counts of this clone. The chain is built from TRBV11-3 and TRBJ2-1, with no clear D. Trimming took 3 bases from V and 0 from J, leaving 9 bases between them. In germline, CDR1 is SGHNT, CDR2 YENEEA. The CDR3 extends over 15 amino acids. CDR3 sequence: CASSFGGVSYNEQFF. Written as DNA, the CDR3 is TGTGCCAGCAGCTTCGGTGGGGTCTCCTACAATGAGCAGTTCTTC.

The V call is TRBV10-3, the J call TRBJ2-7; D is uncertain. V was clipped by 2 bases and J by 6 bases, with 11 bases between them. Germline V gene data show CDR1 as ENHRY and CDR2 as SYGVKD. The CDR3 contains 13 residues. CDR3 sequence: CAISEVISREQYV. Written as DNA, the CDR3 is TGTGCCATCAGTGAGGTTATCAGTCGCGAGCAGTACGTC.

The sample holds a few counts of this clone. V gene TRBV11-3 combines with J gene TRBJ1-1; D unclear. This CDR3 contains 14 residues. Germline V gives CDR1 SGHNT, CDR2 YENEEA. V gave up 4 bases and J gave up 0 bases, with 9 bases separating them. The CDR3 reads CASSSRSLNTEAFF. The CDR3 nucleotides are TGTGCCAGCAGCTCCCGAAGCCTGAACACTGAAGCTTTCTTT.

This clone was picked up a small number of times. The chain is built from TRBV5-1 and TRBJ1-1; the D gene is possibly TRBD1 (5 bases). CDR3 length: 14 amino acids. Per the germline V gene, CDR1 is SGHRS and CDR2 is YFSETQ. With 0 bases removed from V and 4 bases from J, the gap between germline ends came to 10 bases. The CDR3 coding sequence is TGCGCCAGCAGCTTGGGTGGGGCGGTCACTGAAGCTTTCTTT. Encoded protein: CASSLGGAVTEAFF.